The 24 T cell receptor beta chains below all came from one sample that was sequenced in a study of OX40 agonist ivuxolimab in advanced cancers. Preparation of the library involved the immunoSEQ multiplex PCR assay. Sourced from immuneACCESS, this table was stored by TCRdb with only in-frame sequences that have V and J called. A share of the clones is absent; for the studies checked, an unresolved V gene accounts for under half, and the remainder has no known explanation. This sample gives roughly 80,000 clones in total; more than 85% of them show up just once. The ten largest clones add up to roughly 0.69% of the sample. Specimen: CD4+ or CD8+ T cells sorted from blood, collected in a trial of the OX40 agonist ivuxolimab. The receptors originated from an adult with an advanced solid tumor such as melanoma, head and neck, liver or kidney cancer.

V is TRBV10-2 and J is TRBJ2-1, with no clear D. From germline, CDR1 is WSHSY and CDR2 SAAADI. V gave up 4 bases and J gave up 5 bases, with 15 bases separating them. The CDR3 has 15 amino acids. Here the CDR3 reads CASSGSSGWDNEQFF. The CDR3 DNA reads TGCGCCAGCAGTGGGAGCTCTGGTTGGGACAATGAGCAGTTCTTC.

The rearrangement links TRBV10-3 to TRBJ1-1; D unresolved. The CDR3 spans 13 residues. Trimming left V 4 bases short and J 4 bases short, with 10 bases between. Per the germline V gene, CDR1 is ENHRY and CDR2 is SYGVKD. The CDR3 DNA follows: TGTGCCATCAGTGTTGATGGCGGCACTGAAGCTTTCTTT. It specifies CAISVDGGTEAFF.

This chain links TRBV7-8 with TRBJ2-5; unclear D gene. The CDR3 has 14 amino acids. CDR1 and CDR2 (germline): SGHVS, FQNEAQ. Trimming took off 0 bases at V and 1 base at J, with 6 bases between the two ends. The CDR3 loop is CASSLANGQETQYF. CDR3 DNA: TGTGCCAGCAGCTTAGCGAATGGCCAAGAGACCCAGTACTTC.

V is TRBV6-6 and J is TRBJ2-5; no clear D gene. The germline gives CDR1 MNHNY, CDR2 SVGAGI (reference sequence). The CDR3 sequence is 12 residues long. Trimming took 6 bases from V and 5 from J, leaving 10 bases between them. CDR3 DNA sequence: TGTGCCAGCAGCCCTCGATCGGAGACCCAGTACTTC. As protein: CASSPRSETQYF.

This clone has only a few counts. V and J are TRBV19 and TRBJ2-7, with TRBD2 as a possible D gene (6 bases). This CDR3 is 14 amino acids long. Trimming stripped 3 bases from V and 2 bases from J, with 11 bases between. Looked up from germline, CDR1 is LNHDA and CDR2 is SQIVND (reference sequence). In DNA form, the CDR3 reads TGTGCCAGTAGTATTTTCGGGGGACCCTACGAGCAGTACTTC. Its translation is CASSIFGGPYEQYF.

The rearrangement uses TRBV7-8 and TRBJ1-6; D remains unclear. CDR1 and CDR2 from the germline V gene are SGHVS and FQNEAQ. This CDR3 has 12 residues. V dropped 3 bases and J dropped 11 bases, with 8 bases sitting between them. CDR3 loop: CASSFSGTPLHF. The CDR3 DNA sequence: TGTGCCAGCAGCTTTTCCGGGACACCCCTCCACTTT.

The chain joins TRBV5-5 to TRBJ2-1; 8 positions agree with TRBD2. The CDR3 contains 14 residues. The junction had 6 bases not matched to a gene; V was cut back by 4 bases and J by 6 bases. CDR1 is SGHKS, CDR2 YYEKEE, per germline (reference sequence). The CDR3, as DNA: TGTGCCAGCAGCCTAGGACTAGCCCCCAATGAGCAGTTCTTC. Translation: CASSLGLAPNEQFF. Full variable domain (remainder filled in from reference TRBV5-5 and TRBJ2-1): DAGVTQSPTHLIKTRGQQVTLRCSPISGHKSVSWYQQVLGQGPQFIFQYYEKEERGRGNFPDRFSARQFPNYSSELNVNALLLGDSALYLCASSLGLAPNEQFFGPGTRLTVL.

The V and J genes are TRBV6-1 and TRBJ1-4; unclear D gene. CDR3 size: 13 residues. V was shortened by 6 bases and J by 4 bases, with 9 bases between the two germline ends. In germline, CDR1 is MNHNS, CDR2 SASEGT. The CDR3 here is CASSTDYNEKLFF. The CDR3 DNA is TGTGCCAGCAGCACGGACTATAATGAAAAACTGTTTTTT.

This clone was detected only once. The chain uses TRBV4-1 and TRBJ2-7; no definite D call. Germline V lookup: CDR1 MGHRA, CDR2 YSYEKL. CDR3 length equals 19 residues. V was shortened by 0 bases and J by 4 bases, with 25 bases between the two germline ends. The CDR3 sequence is CASSQDALTKSIHKYEQYF. CDR3 in DNA: TGCGCCAGCAGCCAAGATGCCCTAACAAAATCAATACACAAATACGAGCAGTACTTC.

Here the CDR3 DNA reads TGTGCCAGCAGGGGGACTAGCGGGAGGCGTCAAGAGACCCAGTACTTC. Translation gives CASRGTSGRRQETQYF. The chain links TRBV2 to TRBJ2-5, with 15 positions matching TRBD2. Germline CDR1 and CDR2: SNHLY and FYNNEI. The V and J ends lost 6 bases and 2 bases, in that order; junction bases with no gene match: 4. The CDR3 runs 16 residues.

The rearrangement joins TRBV7-9 to TRBJ2-2; tentative D call: TRBD2 (5 bases). V was trimmed by 5 bases and J by 4 bases, leaving 17 bases between them. CDR3 length: 16 residues. The V gene's germline CDR1 is SEHNR and CDR2 FQNEAQ (reference sequence). CDR3 bases: TGTGCCAGCAGCCCCCGAGGGCAACGGGGCACCGGGGAGCTGTTTTTT. Translated, it gives CASSPRGQRGTGELFF.

This clone was detected only once. The chain carries TRBV13 and TRBJ1-1; D unresolved. Trimming left V 5 bases short and J 11 bases short, with 12 bases between. The CDR3 is 11 residues long. Germline V CDR1 and CDR2: PRHDT, FYEKMQ (reference sequence). The CDR3 DNA reads as TGTGCCAGCAGCCTGTACCATGGGGCTTTCTTT. Residues: CASSLYHGAFF.

The chain joins TRBV10-3 to TRBJ2-5; no clear D gene. The germline V gene has CDR1 ENHRY and CDR2 SYGVKD. The V end was cut by 0 bases, the J end by 1 base, with 3 bases between. CDR3 size: 13 residues. The CDR3 region is CAISESIQETQYF. Written as DNA, the CDR3 is TGTGCCATCAGTGAGTCGATCCAAGAGACCCAGTACTTC.

V and J are TRBV2 and TRBJ2-7; 9 bases are shared with TRBD1. CDR1 and CDR2 (germline): SNHLY, FYNNEI. This CDR3 region has 13 residues. The J segment lost 6 bases and the V segment lost 6 bases, leaving 6 bases of the junction unmatched. For the CDR3, the DNA is TGTGCCAGCAGCCCGGGACAGGGTGTCGAGCAGTACTTC. Protein product: CASSPGQGVEQYF.

This clone was counted only a few times. This chain connects TRBV7-2 to TRBJ2-7; D gene ambiguous. The CDR3 is made up of 14 amino acids. Germline CDR1 is SGHTA and CDR2 is FQGNSA. V lost 1 base and J lost 1, with 8 bases in between. Here the CDR3 DNA reads TGTGCCAGCAGCTTAGGAAGTGGGTCCTACGAGCAGTACTTC. It codes for CASSLGSGSYEQYF.

The rearrangement joins TRBV4-3 to TRBJ2-1, with 10 positions matching TRBD2. The CDR3 extends over 18 amino acids. V lost 0 bases to trimming and J lost 6 bases; unmatched junction nucleotides: 11. CDR1 is LGHNA, CDR2 YSLEER, per germline. This CDR3 reads CASSQDLASGRTGNEQFF. CDR3 DNA sequence: TGCGCCAGCAGCCAAGACCTTGCTAGCGGGAGAACTGGCAATGAGCAGTTCTTC.

The CDR3 nucleotides are TGTGCCAGCAGTGATACGCTAGAGCAGTACTTC. Protein product: CASSDTLEQYF. The chain couples TRBV6-5 to TRBJ2-7; no reliable D call. The V gene lost 5 bases and the J gene lost 7 bases, with 9 bases spanning the gap. Germline CDR1 MNHEY, CDR2 SVGAGI. The CDR3 covers 11 residues.

V and J are TRBV18 and TRBJ1-5, with 9 bases aligning to TRBD1. CDR1 and CDR2 (germline): KGHSH, LQKENI. The CDR3 contains 15 residues. Trimming cost V 6 bases and J 2 bases; bases outside gene matches: 5. The CDR3 nucleotides are TGTGCCAGCTCCTTGGACAGGGGTCGCAATCAGCCCCAGCATTTT. This translates into CASSLDRGRNQPQHF.

The chain carries TRBV6-6 and TRBJ1-2, with D perhaps matching TRBD1 (5 bases). CDR1 is MNHNY, CDR2 SVGAGI, per germline (reference sequence). The CDR3 has 15 residues. V lost 2 bases, J lost 2 bases, and 12 bases lay in between. CDR3 amino acids: CASSYGWGGNYGYTF. The DNA of the CDR3 is TGTGCCAGCAGTTACGGGTGGGGCGGAAACTATGGCTACACCTTC.

The chain uses TRBV18 and TRBJ1-4; D unclear. The CDR3 extends over 13 amino acids. Per the germline V gene, CDR1 is KGHSH and CDR2 is LQKENI. Trimming left V 2 bases short and J 7 bases short, with 8 bases between. CDR3 in DNA: TGTGCCAGCTCACCAGGGGATGGTGAAAAACTGTTTTTT. It specifies CASSPGDGEKLFF.

The V gene is TRBV10-3, the J gene TRBJ1-2; D gene unclear. The CDR3 has 12 residues. Germline CDR1 and CDR2: ENHRY and SYGVKD. V lost 7 bases and J 8 bases, leaving 14 bases between the germline ends. CDR3 protein: CAINDPRQGYTF. The CDR3 DNA reads TGTGCCATCAATGACCCTCGCCAGGGCTACACCTTC.

The CDR3 loop is CASSPAGTGTYGYTF. The CDR3, as DNA: TGTGCCAGCAGCCCGGCCGGGACAGGGACCTATGGCTACACCTTC. The rearrangement joins TRBV28 to TRBJ1-2, with 9 bases aligning to TRBD1. Germline V gives CDR1 MDHEN, CDR2 SYDVKM. With 6 bases clipped from V and 4 bases from J, the junction kept 9 bases outside the gene matches. The CDR3 contains 15 residues.

The chain combines TRBV4-1 with TRBJ1-4; unclear D gene. In germline, CDR1 is MGHRA, CDR2 YSYEKL. The CDR3 covers 15 residues. Trimming took 2 bases from V and 3 from J, leaving 10 bases between them. For the CDR3, the DNA is TGCGCCAGCAGCCAATCTTACACATCTAATGAAAAACTGTTTTTT. Its protein product is CASSQSYTSNEKLFF.

The CDR3 is CASSLDRGNTGELFF. DNA for the CDR3: TGCGCCAGCAGCTTGGACAGGGGGAACACCGGGGAGCTGTTTTTT. The chain employs TRBV5-1 and TRBJ2-2, with 7 bases that match TRBD1. Germline CDR1 and CDR2: SGHRS and YFSETQ. The trim removed 0 bases at V and 1 base at J, leaving 0 bases unmatched. This CDR3 has 15 amino acids.